This T cell receptor (beta chain) was recovered during a study of blood T cells in healthy people across ages. Germline CDR1 reads LGHNA; CDR2 reads YNFKEQ. The V end was cut by 0 bases, the J end by 4 bases, with 9 bases between. The CDR3 totals 14 residues. With each sample, at least 5 micrograms of total RNA were extracted. PCR was performed a second time for about 7 to 11 cycles using a sample-barcoded 5' primer and a J-beta primer mix. MiXCR, run by TCRdb on the 5' RACE reads, gives a single entry per CDR3 protein. The data show 1,500,000 or so distinct CDR3 sequences, around 55% seen once. The rearrangement links TRBV4-2 to TRBJ1-2, with D tentatively TRBD1 (5 bases). The receptor comes from a man aged 18 to 30 in good health. Sequencing input: blood. In DNA, the CDR3 is TGTGCCAGCAGCCAAGACAGGGAATCCTATGGCTACACCTTC. This codes for CASSQDRESYGYTF.